This TCR beta chain stems from a study of blood T cell repertoires in COVID-19. Study details: Specimens from acute and convalescent COVID-19 originated in the United States, Italy and Spain. Sample material is recorded as cDNA or gDNA derived from T cells, B-cell-depleted T cells, or PBMCs.

Per the authors' pipeline: Amplification from reference gene primers served as the basis for estimated nucleated cell counts. Clones were sequenced by immunoSEQ multiplex PCR, and TCRdb holds only the in-frame ones, with some missing. The D gene and trimming were derived from the DNA, and the V and J assignments and clone size from that table. Here the sample spans some 340,000 clones, around 83% being singletons. This clone occurred once. V shed 3 bases and J 10 bases; nucleotides not matched to a gene: 10. This CDR3 spans 14 amino acids. Germline V gives CDR1 LNHDA, CDR2 SQIVND (reference sequence).

The V and J genes are TRBV19 and TRBJ1-1, with 8 positions matching TRBD1. Sequenced input: peripheral blood. The receptor's source is a man aged 25 to 40 with active or convalescent COVID-19. The CDR3 DNA is TGTGCCAGTAGTATCCTCCCAGGGGGCGAGGTAGCTTTCTTT. Translation: CASSILPGGEVAFF. The full variable domain, rest sourced from reference TRBV19 and TRBJ1-1, is DGGITQSPKYLFRKEGQNVTLSCEQNLNHDAMYWYRQDPGQGLRLIYYSQIVNDFQKGDIAEGYSVSREKKESFPLTVTSAQKNPTAFYLCASSILPGGEVAFFGQGTRLTVV.